These 25 T cell receptor beta chains were sequenced from one sample in a study of CD8 T cells in ankylosing spondylitis. TCRdb recomputed calls from the 5' RACE reads with MiXCR, one row per CDR3 protein. The sample comprises over 150,000 distinct CDR3 sequences, over 15% of which are singletons, and around 4.1% rests with the top ten. Sequences were obtained from blood, either unsorted or a sorted T cell fraction (not recorded which). All receptors come from a male donor under 35 with ankylosing spondylitis or in good health (not recorded which).

This clonotype was counted ten times or more. The chain uses TRBV7-8 and TRBJ2-7, with D perhaps matching TRBD2 (7 bases). The CDR3 extends over 14 amino acids. V was pared by 5 bases and J by 2 bases, with 13 bases between. The V gene's germline CDR1 is SGHVS and CDR2 FQNEAQ. CDR3 nucleotide sequence: TGTGCCAGCAGCCCCGGGGGGCTCCCCTACGAGCAGTACGTC. Translation gives CASSPGGLPYEQYV.

There are many counts of this clonotype. V and J are TRBV10-3 and TRBJ2-2, with D perhaps assigned TRBD1 or TRBD2 (5 bases each). The CDR3 is 14 residues long. Trimming pared 0 bases from V and 7 bases from J, leaving 9 bases between. CDR1 and CDR2 (germline): ENHRY, SYGVKD. This CDR3 is CAISESWGNGELFF. CDR3 DNA sequence: TGTGCCATCAGTGAGTCGTGGGGGAACGGGGAGCTGTTTTTT.

This chain links TRBV20-1 with TRBJ2-7; D is perhaps TRBD2 (6 bases). The ends were cut back, 1 base at V and 2 bases at J, with 15 bases in the middle. Germline-derived CDR1 and CDR2 are DFQATT and SNEGSKA (reference sequence). The CDR3 runs 15 residues. The CDR3, as DNA: TGCAGTGCTAGAGTGGGTGACGCGGGAACCTACGAGCAGTACTTC. This translates into CSARVGDAGTYEQYF.

This clonotype was counted once. The rearrangement links TRBV20-1 to TRBJ2-7; 8 bases match TRBD1. This CDR3 is built from 13 residues. J was trimmed by 4 bases and V by 6 bases; bases with no gene match: 8. CDR1 and CDR2 from the germline V gene are DFQATT and SNEGSKA (reference sequence). CDR3 bases: TGCAGTGCAGGGGGGACAGGAACTTACGAGCAGTACTTC. Amino acid sequence: CSAGGTGTYEQYF.

This clonotype appeared many times. The chain joins TRBV12-3 or TRBV12-4 to TRBJ2-7, with 7 positions matching TRBD1. The CDR3 has 15 residues. With 6 bases clipped from V and 4 bases from J, the junction kept 12 bases outside the gene matches. The CDR3 DNA reads as TGTGCCAGCAGCCACCTCGGGACAGCAGTTTACGAGCAGTACTTC. Protein: CASSHLGTAVYEQYF.

This clonotype was counted at least ten times. The V gene is TRBV20-1, the J gene TRBJ2-1; TRBD2 might be the D (6 bases). CDR3 size: 14 residues. The V and J ends lost 3 bases and 1 base respectively, with 10 bases between them. Germline V gives CDR1 DFQATT, CDR2 SNEGSKA (reference sequence). CDR3 nucleotides: TGCAGTGCTAGCTCGGGAGCGTCCTACAATGAGCAGTTCTTC. Translation gives CSASSGASYNEQFF.

In this sample, this clonotype turned up many times. The V and J genes are TRBV5-1 and TRBJ2-1, with 9 bases matching TRBD1. In germline, CDR1 is SGHRS, CDR2 YFSETQ. After removal of 0 bases from V and 8 bases from J, the junction contained 9 bases not matched to a gene. The CDR3 has 16 residues. The CDR3 DNA is TGCGCCAGCAGCTTGGGGGGCCCGGGACAGGGTGATGAGCAGTTCTTC. It is translated as CASSLGGPGQGDEQFF.

The J gene is TRBJ2-3, the V gene TRBV20-1; 11 nucleotides match TRBD2. After removal of 5 bases from V and 5 bases from J, the junction contained 9 bases not matched to a gene. The CDR3 is made up of 15 amino acids. CDR1 is DFQATT and CDR2 is SNEGSKA in the germline V gene (reference sequence). CDR3 DNA sequence: TGCAGTGCTGATACGAGACTAGCGGGAAGAGATACGCAGTATTTT. Translating gives CSADTRLAGRDTQYF.

This clonotype was found a few times. The rearrangement links TRBV7-2 to TRBJ2-7, with D possibly matching TRBD2 (6 bases). This CDR3 contains 15 residues. The germline gives CDR1 SGHTA, CDR2 FQGNSA. The V gene lost 0 bases and the J gene lost 3 bases, with 12 bases spanning the gap. Here the CDR3 reads CASSLAGQGGYEQYF. The CDR3, as DNA: TGTGCCAGCAGCTTAGCGGGGCAGGGAGGCTACGAGCAGTACTTC.

This clonotype was seen at least ten times. This chain uses TRBV10-3 with TRBJ2-7; D is unresolved. The CDR3 length is 12 residues. Germline CDR1 and CDR2: ENHRY and SYGVKD. Trimming took off 5 bases at V and 1 base at J, with 6 bases between the two ends. CDR3 nucleotides: TGTGCCATCAGTCGAAATTCCTACGAGCAGTACGTC. This sequence encodes CAISRNSYEQYV.

This clonotype was seen repeatedly, ten times or more. The CDR3 nucleotides read TGTGCCACCGGGTGGGGGGAAGGAAACACCATATATTTT. It specifies CATGWGEGNTIYF. The rearrangement joins TRBV15 to TRBJ1-3; D is perhaps TRBD1 (5 bases). CDR1 and CDR2 from the germline V gene are LNHNV and YYDKDF (reference sequence). Trimming pared 8 bases from V and 4 bases from J, leaving 12 bases between. The CDR3 covers 13 residues.

The J gene is TRBJ2-3, the V gene TRBV20-1; D remains ambiguous. Trimming shortened V by 5 bases and J by 2 bases, and 8 bases separated the two germline ends. CDR1 and CDR2 (germline): DFQATT, SNEGSKA (reference sequence). The CDR3 is 12 amino acids. CDR3: CSAVKSTDTQYF. As DNA, the CDR3 is TGCAGTGCTGTGAAATCCACAGATACGCAGTATTTT.

This clonotype was seen at least ten times. The chain employs TRBV29-1 and TRBJ2-7; 8 nucleotides agree with TRBD2. CDR3 length equals 10 residues. J was trimmed by 6 bases and V by 6 bases; bases with no gene match: 1. Germline V gene data show CDR1 as SQVTM and CDR2 as ANQGSEA. CDR3 residues: CSVGGAEQYF. In DNA, the CDR3 is TGCAGCGTCGGGGGGGCCGAGCAGTACTTC.

The gene calls are TRBV29-1 and TRBJ2-1; D might be TRBD1 (5 bases). Germline CDR1 and CDR2: SQVTM and ANQGSEA. Deletions cut 8 bases from V and 8 bases from J, with 22 bases between. The CDR3 contains 14 residues. The CDR3 DNA is TGCAGCTTCCTGACTCAGGACATCTGGGATGAGCAGTTCTTC. It yields the protein CSFLTQDIWDEQFF.

Many counts were recorded for this clonotype. The J gene is TRBJ2-5, the V gene TRBV19, with a weak D call TRBD1 (5 bases). Looked up from germline, CDR1 is LNHDA and CDR2 is SQIVND (reference sequence). CDR3 length: 14 residues. V was shortened by 5 bases and J by 7 bases, with 17 bases between the two germline ends. Here the CDR3 DNA reads TGTGCCAGTAGTGGGGCTTTGGCACTCGGGACCCAGTACTTC. It is translated as CASSGALALGTQYF. Full variable domain (remainder filled in from reference TRBV19 and TRBJ2-5): DGGITQSPKYLFRKEGQNVTLSCEQNLNHDAMYWYRQDPGQGLRLIYYSQIVNDFQKGDIAEGYSVSREKKESFPLTVTSAQKNPTAFYLCASSGALALGTQYFGPGTRLLVL.

The table lists this clonotype with many counts. This chain joins TRBV18 and TRBJ2-7; no clear D. Trimming cost V 3 bases and J 6 bases, with 15 bases left between them. This CDR3 is built from 14 residues. Germline CDR1 reads KGHSH; CDR2 reads LQKENI. The DNA of the CDR3 is TGTGCCAGCTCACCTACCTCCGTAGCTACCGAGCAGTACTTC. This encodes CASSPTSVATEQYF.

This clonotype occurred many times. The chain uses TRBV5-1 and TRBJ2-1; D possibly corresponds to TRBD1 (5 bases). The CDR3 is 13 amino acids. V lost 2 bases, J lost 6 bases, and 9 bases lay in between. Germline V CDR1 and CDR2: SGHRS, YFSETQ. The CDR3 DNA follows: TGCGCCAGCAGCTTACAGGATCTCAATGAGCAGTTCTTC. This translates into CASSLQDLNEQFF.

This clonotype occurred many times. This sequence joins TRBV2 and TRBJ2-1; 7 bases are a match to TRBD1. The length of the CDR3 is 13 residues. Per the germline V gene, CDR1 is SNHLY and CDR2 is FYNNEI. V was clipped by 7 bases and J by 4 bases; unmatched bases: 4. The DNA of the CDR3 is TGTGCCAGCATTCTACAGGGGTACAATGAGCAGTTCTTC. It encodes CASILQGYNEQFF.

This clonotype appeared many times. This chain joins TRBV5-1 and TRBJ1-2; possibly TRBD1 for D (6 bases). The CDR3 contains 16 residues. The V end was cut by 2 bases, the J end by 6 bases, with 20 bases between. The germline CDR1 and CDR2 sequences are SGHRS and YFSETQ. The DNA of the CDR3 is TGCGCCAGCAGCTTCTACGGCACAGGGAGTCCGGATGGCTACACCTTC. It encodes CASSFYGTGSPDGYTF. Combining the CDR3 with reference TRBV5-1 and TRBJ1-2 gives the whole variable domain KAGVTQTPRYLIKTRGQQVTLSCSPISGHRSVSWYQQTPGQGLQFLFEYFSETQRNKGNFPGRFSGRQFSNSRSEMNVSTLELGDSALYLCASSFYGTGSPDGYTFGSGTRLTVV.

J is TRBJ2-7 and V is TRBV6-6, with 14 bases identical to TRBD2. Germline V gives CDR1 MNHNY, CDR2 SVGAGI (reference sequence). CDR3 length: 16 residues. J gave up 2 bases and V 6 bases, and 6 bases lay outside the gene matches. For the CDR3, the DNA is TGTGCCAGCAGACCCGGGACTAGCGGGAGTGCCTACGAGCAGTACGTC. Translation: CASRPGTSGSAYEQYV.

This clonotype was picked up many times. The rearrangement links TRBV5-1 to TRBJ2-1; the D is unclear. Germline values: CDR1 SGHRS, CDR2 YFSETQ. V lost 0 bases and J 0 bases, leaving 10 bases between the germline ends. The CDR3 has 16 residues. The chain's CDR3 is CASSLGTDLSYNEQFF. DNA for the CDR3: TGCGCCAGCAGCTTGGGTACAGACCTCTCCTACAATGAGCAGTTCTTC.

This clonotype was counted ten times or more. The J gene is TRBJ2-2, the V gene TRBV4-1; no definite D call. This CDR3 is built from 13 residues. Germline CDR1 MGHRA, CDR2 YSYEKL. V lost 4 bases and J 7 bases, leaving 10 bases between the germline ends. This chain's CDR3 is CASSRSQIGELFF. The CDR3 DNA reads TGCGCCAGCAGCCGCTCCCAAATCGGGGAGCTGTTTTTT.

This clonotype was seen at least ten times. V and J are TRBV10-3 and TRBJ2-2, with 16 positions matching TRBD2. Losses at the gene ends were 6 bases for V and 6 bases for J; bases not matched to a gene: 7. CDR1 and CDR2 from the germline V gene are ENHRY and SYGVKD. This CDR3 spans 17 amino acids. The CDR3 protein is CAISSGTSGRAAGELFF. DNA of the CDR3: TGTGCCATCAGCTCCGGGACTAGCGGGAGGGCCGCCGGGGAGCTGTTTTTT.

This clonotype was found many times. The chain uses TRBV7-3 and TRBJ1-2, with a tentative D call TRBD1 (5 bases). The CDR3 sequence is 11 residues long. V shed 4 bases and J shed 7 bases, with 7 bases lying between them. Germline CDR1 and CDR2: SGHTA and FQGTGA. The DNA for the CDR3 is TGTGCCAGCAGCTCAGGGCTTGGCTACACCTTC. It specifies CASSSGLGYTF.

This clonotype was detected ten times or more. The chain employs TRBV20-1 and TRBJ2-1; a weak D match, TRBD2 (5 bases). Trimming removed 3 bases at V and 12 bases at J, with 18 bases between. The CDR3 extends over 13 amino acids. Looked up from germline, CDR1 is DFQATT and CDR2 is SNEGSKA (reference sequence). As DNA, the CDR3 is TGCAGTGCTAGGGGAGACGCTTACCCCTGGCAGTTCTTC. Its translation: CSARGDAYPWQFF.